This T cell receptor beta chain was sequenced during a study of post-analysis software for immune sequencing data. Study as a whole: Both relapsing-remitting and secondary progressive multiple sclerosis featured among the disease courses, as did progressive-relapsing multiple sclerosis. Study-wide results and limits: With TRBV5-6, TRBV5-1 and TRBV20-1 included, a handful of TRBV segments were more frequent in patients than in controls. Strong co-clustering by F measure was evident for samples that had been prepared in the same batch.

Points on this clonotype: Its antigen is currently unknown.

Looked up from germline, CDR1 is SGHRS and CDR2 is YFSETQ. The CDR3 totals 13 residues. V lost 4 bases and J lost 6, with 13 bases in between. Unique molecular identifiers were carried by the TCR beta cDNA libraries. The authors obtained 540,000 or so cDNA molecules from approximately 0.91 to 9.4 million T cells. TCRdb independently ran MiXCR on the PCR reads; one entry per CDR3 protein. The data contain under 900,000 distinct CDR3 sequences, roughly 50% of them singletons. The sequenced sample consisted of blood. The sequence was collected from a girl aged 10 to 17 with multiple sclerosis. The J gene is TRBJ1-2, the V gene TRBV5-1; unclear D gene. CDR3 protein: CASSVSRRDGYTF. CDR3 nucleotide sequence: TGCGCCAGCAGCGTATCTCGACGAGATGGCTACACCTTC. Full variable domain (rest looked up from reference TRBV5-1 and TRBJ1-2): KAGVTQTPRYLIKTRGQQVTLSCSPISGHRSVSWYQQTPGQGLQFLFEYFSETQRNKGNFPGRFSGRQFSNSRSEMNVSTLELGDSALYLCASSVSRRDGYTFGSGTRLTVV.